This entry concerns a single T cell receptor beta chain. The method was immunoSEQ multiplex PCR; TCRdb's version includes in-frame clones alone and lacks a portion of them. Here the sample spans hundreds of thousands of clones, less than 85% being singletons. The entry originates in a study of cytomegalovirus exposure and HLA in healthy donors. The CDR3 runs to 16 residues. Per germline, CDR1 SGHRS and CDR2 YFSETQ. V gave up 4 bases and J gave up 0 bases; unmatched junction bases: 9. The sequencing sample was made of PBMCs. The clonotype originates from a woman younger than 35 in good health and CMV-seronegative. The V call is TRBV5-1, the J call TRBJ1-1; 7 nucleotides line up with TRBD1. Written as DNA, the CDR3 is TGCGCCAGCAGCAAGCGGGACAGCTCATTGAACACTGAAGCTTTCTTT. Its translation is CASSKRDSSLNTEAFF.